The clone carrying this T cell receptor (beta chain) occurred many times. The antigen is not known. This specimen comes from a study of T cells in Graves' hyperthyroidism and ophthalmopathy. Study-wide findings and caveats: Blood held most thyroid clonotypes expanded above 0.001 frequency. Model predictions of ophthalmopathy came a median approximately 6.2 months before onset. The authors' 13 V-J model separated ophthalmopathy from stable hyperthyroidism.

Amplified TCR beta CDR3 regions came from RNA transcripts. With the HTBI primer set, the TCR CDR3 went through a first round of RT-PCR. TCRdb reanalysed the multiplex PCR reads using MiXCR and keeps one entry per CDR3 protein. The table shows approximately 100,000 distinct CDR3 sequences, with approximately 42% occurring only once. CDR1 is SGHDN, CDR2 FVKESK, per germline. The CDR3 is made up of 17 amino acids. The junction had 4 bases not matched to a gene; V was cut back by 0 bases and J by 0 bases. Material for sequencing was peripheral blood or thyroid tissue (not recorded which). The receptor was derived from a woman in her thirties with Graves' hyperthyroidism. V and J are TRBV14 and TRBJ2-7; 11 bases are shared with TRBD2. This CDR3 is CASSQDLGLAGSYEQYF. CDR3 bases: TGTGCCAGCAGCCAAGATCTAGGACTAGCGGGCTCCTACGAGCAGTACTTC. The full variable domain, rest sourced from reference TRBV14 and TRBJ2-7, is EAGVTQFPSHSVIEKGQTVTLRCDPISGHDNLYWYRRVMGKEIKFLLHFVKESKQDESGMPNNRFLAERTGGTYSTLKVQPAELEDSGVYFCASSQDLGLAGSYEQYFGPGTRLTVT.